The rows below give T cell receptor beta chains drawn from one sample of a study of radiation and T cells in renal cell carcinoma. This table comes from immunoSEQ multiplex PCR, and its TCRdb copy is limited to in-frame clones, with some not included. The sample yields some 80,000 clones, just over 85% seen once. The sequencing here drew on blood, taken from a patient whose treatment included radiotherapy and nephrectomy. Receptors were obtained from a woman aged 50 to 60 with renal cell carcinoma. Both conserved end residues are part of each CDR3. Fields, in order: D gene, J gene, V gene, CDR3 protein. A D gene is named only where the DNA matches it firmly.

>NA|TRBJ2-3|TRBV5-1
CASSLATEFSTDTQYF
>TRBD1|TRBJ2-7|TRBV7-9
CASSLMGQGAYEQYF
>NA|TRBJ1-3|TRBV18
CASSPATGIYTIYF
>NA|TRBJ2-4|TRBV25-1
CASSEYKGGDDIQYF
>TRBD1|TRBJ1-5|TRBV18
CASSPSDRGSNQPQHF
>NA|TRBJ1-5|TRBV30
CAWSHVDSNQPQHF
>TRBD2|TRBJ2-7|TRBV7-9
CASSPSGGDHEQYF
>TRBD2|TRBJ2-2|TRBV5-6
CASSSSGGATGELFF
>NA|TRBJ1-4|TRBV19
CASSKGEMEKLFF
>NA|TRBJ2-3|TRBV19
CASSPRSRRNTQYF
>TRBD1|TRBJ1-5|TRBV19
CASSRQGNQPQHF
>NA|TRBJ1-2|TRBV10-3
CAISEPDRQSYGYTF
>NA|TRBJ2-2|TRBV10-3
CAIRSGRDTGELFF
>NA|TRBJ2-3|TRBV7-3
CASSLAQNTDTQYF
>NA|TRBJ1-1|TRBV9
CASSVGGPTEAFF
>NA|TRBJ2-1|TRBV30
CAWSVGDNEQFF
>NA|TRBJ1-6|TRBV7-2
CASSQGPGSPLHF
>TRBD2|TRBJ2-7|TRBV6-1
CASSGVGGSSYEQYF
>NA|TRBJ2-1|TRBV6-6
CASSYSPGASYNEQFF
>NA|TRBJ2-7|TRBV5-6
CASSPPGAWGRTYEQYF
>NA|TRBJ2-2|TRBV5-1
CASSLDGGSTGELFF
>NA|TRBJ2-2|TRBV19
CASSTQKTGLDTGELFF
>NA|TRBJ1-2|TRBV27
CASTSHSGVGASRGYTF
>NA|TRBJ1-2|TRBV7-2
CASSPGATPGGGYTF
>NA|TRBJ2-2|TRBV5-6
CASSFWGLHTGELFF
>NA|TRBJ2-1|TRBV5-1
CASRIGGVYNEQFF
>TRBD2|TRBJ2-6|TRBV5-3
CARSQELAGLGSGANVLTF
>NA|TRBJ2-3|TRBV4-3
CASSVHPADSTDTQYF
>TRBD1|TRBJ1-2|TRBV5-1
CASSPGQGAYTF
>NA|TRBJ2-3|TRBV5-4
CASSQGSQDTQYF
>NA|TRBJ1-5|TRBV6-1
CASSEMGGGQPQHF
>NA|TRBJ1-2|TRBV5-1
CASSLEREGSNYGYTF
>NA|TRBJ1-4|TRBV6-1
CASSGAGSRGEKLFF
>NA|TRBJ2-3|TRBV7-2
CASSSSYSPADTQYF
>TRBD1|TRBJ2-7|TRBV27
CASSHTGDEQYF
>NA|TRBJ1-5|TRBV7-2
CASSLERGGRPQHF
>TRBD1|TRBJ1-5|TRBV5-5
CASSLQPGQGGNQPQHF
>NA|TRBJ1-1|TRBV5-1
CASSPRQNLNTEAFF
>TRBD2|TRBJ2-3|TRBV6-5
CASSTEPSGAQYF
>NA|TRBJ1-1|TRBV6-5
CASSYEGGGTEAFF
>NA|TRBJ2-7|TRBV10-2
CASRRRAGTYEQYF
>NA|TRBJ1-3|TRBV25-1
CASSEYHTALGNTIYF
>NA|TRBJ2-1|TRBV4-3
CASSQVRGLEQFF
>NA|TRBJ1-2|TRBV5-6
CASSLEGILYGYTF